This TCR beta chain originates from a study of PD-L1 blockade in urothelial cancer. Whole-study context: Each participant's history included 0 to 3 prior chemotherapy regimens.

TCRdb keeps only in-frame clones here, not all; method: immunoSEQ multiplex PCR. The data hold about 39,000 clones, with roughly 84% observed a single time. Germline V CDR1 and CDR2: MDHEN, SYDVKM. V lost 6 bases and J 3 bases, leaving 12 bases between the germline ends. The CDR3 length is 14 residues. Time point of the sample: peripheral blood 6 weeks after treatment start. This sequence joins TRBV28 and TRBJ1-5; D uncertain. This specimen consisted of PBMCs, obtained around atezolizumab (anti-PD-L1) treatment. This receptor was taken from a man aged 35-49 years with urothelial cancer. This CDR3 is CASRPAVPNQPQHF. The CDR3 DNA follows: TGTGCCAGCAGACCGGCGGTCCCCAATCAGCCCCAGCATTTT. Filled out from reference TRBV28 and TRBJ1-5, the complete variable domain reads DVKVTQSSRYLVKRTGEKVFLECVQDMDHENMFWYRQDPGLGLRLIYFSYDVKMKEKGDIPEGYSVSREKKERFSLILESASTNQTSMYLCASRPAVPNQPQHFGDGTRLSIL.